Shown below are 5 T cell receptor beta chains from a single sample sequenced in a study of T cell repertoires in cytomegalovirus infection. These receptors' antigens are unknown. Each CDR3 protein gets one entry after TCRdb re-called the reads with MiXCR. The sample has just under 500,000 distinct CDR3 sequences, around a third seen once. The sequenced sample was cultured PBMCs, obtained from culture after CMV antigen stimulation. The receptors originated from a human donor in good health (CMV status not recorded). Some clones in this sample may be carry-over from other donors' samples.

In this sample, this clonotype turned up a few times. The chain employs TRBV7-9 and TRBJ2-1; TRBD1 or TRBD2 may be the D gene (5 bases each). From germline, CDR1 is SEHNR and CDR2 FQNEAQ (reference sequence). The CDR3 is 13 amino acids. The V gene lost 4 bases and the J gene lost 12 bases, with 16 bases spanning the gap. The CDR3 nucleotides read TGTGCCAGCAGCTCACTCGGGACCGCGTGGCAGTTCTTC. It encodes CASSSLGTAWQFF.

Ten or more counts support this clonotype. The chain links TRBV7-2 to TRBJ1-6, with D possibly TRBD1 on 5 matching bases. The V end lost 3 bases, the J end lost 0 bases, and 12 bases lay between the germline ends. The CDR3 extends over 17 amino acids. Germline V CDR1 and CDR2: SGHTA, FQGNSA. The CDR3 reads CASSFQGADSYNSPLHF. In nucleotides, the CDR3 is TGTGCCAGCAGCTTTCAAGGGGCGGACTCCTATAATTCACCCCTCCACTTT.

CDR3: CASSLAGATRNTEAFF. CDR3 nucleotides: TGCGCCAGCAGCTTGGCCGGGGCGACTCGGAACACTGAAGCTTTCTTT. V gene TRBV5-1 combines with J gene TRBJ1-1, with D perhaps TRBD1 (5 bases). Trimming stripped 0 bases from V and 1 base from J, with 13 bases between. Germline V gives CDR1 SGHRS, CDR2 YFSETQ. The CDR3 length is 16 residues. Filled out from reference TRBV5-1 and TRBJ1-1, the complete variable domain reads KAGVTQTPRYLIKTRGQQVTLSCSPISGHRSVSWYQQTPGQGLQFLFEYFSETQRNKGNFPGRFSGRQFSNSRSEMNVSTLELGDSALYLCASSLAGATRNTEAFFGQGTRLTVV.

The chain combines TRBV7-9 with TRBJ2-7; TRBD1 agrees at 7 bases. V shed 4 bases and J 8 bases; nucleotides not matched to a gene: 11. Germline V gives CDR1 SEHNR, CDR2 FQNEAQ (reference sequence). The CDR3 extends over 14 amino acids. CDR3 in DNA: TGTGCCAGCAGCTCGGGACAGTATCAAGCGAAGCAGTACGTC. Translating it yields CASSSGQYQAKQYV.

In its sample, this clonotype was seen a few times. This rearrangement joins TRBV19 to TRBJ2-5, with 8 bases aligning to TRBD1. The germline gives CDR1 LNHDA, CDR2 SQIVND (reference sequence). The CDR3 has 15 residues. J lost 4 bases, V lost 1 base, and 5 bases had no gene match. The CDR3 bases are TGTGCCAGTAGTATAGGACAGGGGAGATTAGAGACCCAGTACTTC. Its protein product is CASSIGQGRLETQYF. Based on the CDR3 plus reference TRBV19 and TRBJ2-5, the full variable domain is DGGITQSPKYLFRKEGQNVTLSCEQNLNHDAMYWYRQDPGQGLRLIYYSQIVNDFQKGDIAEGYSVSREKKESFPLTVTSAQKNPTAFYLCASSIGQGRLETQYFGPGTRLLVL.